Below are 2 T cell receptor beta chains sequenced from a single sample in a study of metastatic and nonmetastatic thyroid tumors. TCRdb called clones again from the PCR reads with MiXCR. The data contain about 18,000 clones, roughly 27% of them singletons. Prior to thyroid surgery, none of the patients had received any treatment. Sequenced material: tumor tissue. These receptor sequences come from a male donor with papillary thyroid cancer or a benign thyroid nodule (not recorded which). Some clones in this sample may be carry-over from other donors' samples.

This clone was found a few times. Without the conserved terminal phenylalanine or tryptophan, this CDR3 likely stems from a read error. The chain joins TRBV2 to TRBJ2-7; D is uncertain. The CDR3 has 13 amino acids. Germline V CDR1 and CDR2: SNHLY, FYNNEI. The V and J ends lost 3 bases and 1 base respectively, with 7 bases between them. For the CDR3, the DNA is TGTGCCAGCAGTGAGCACGGTTCCTACGAGCAGTACCTC. Its translation is CASSEHGSYEQYL.

For this clone: A junction boundary mismatches the germline segment, possibly from a read error. CDR3 loop: CDISEHGNSNQSQHF. The CDR3 nucleotides read TGCGACATCAGCGAACATGGTAATAGCAATCAGTCCCAGCATTTT. V usage is TRBV5-1 and J usage is TRBJ1-5; no clear D. This CDR3 region has 15 residues. Germline loops: CDR1 SGHRS, CDR2 YFSETQ. Using reference TRBV5-1 and TRBJ1-5 for the parts outside the CDR3, the full variable domain is KAGVTQTPRYLIKTRGQQVTLSCSPISGHRSVSWYQQTPGQGLQFLFEYFSETQRNKGNFPGRFSGRQFSNSRSEMNVSTLELGDSALYLCDISEHGNSNQSQHFGDGTRLSIL.